The 18 T cell receptor beta chains below were found in one sample sequenced in a study of T cell responses to AZD1222 COVID-19 vaccine. Assay used: immunoSEQ multiplex PCR; TCRdb lists only in-frame clones, some missing. The sample lists under 150,000 clones; about 92% were seen once. This material consisted of peripheral blood, taken on day 0 of AZD1222 vaccination. These receptors were collected from an adult in good health.

The V call is TRBV7-9, the J call TRBJ1-2, with 7 bases matching TRBD1. Germline CDR1 and CDR2: SEHNR and FQNEAQ (reference sequence). The V segment lost 5 bases and the J segment 4 bases; nucleotides outside the gene matches: 7. The CDR3 runs 14 residues. The CDR3 DNA reads as TGTGCCAGCAGCGACCGGGACAGCCCCTATGGCTACACCTTC. Translating it yields CASSDRDSPYGYTF.

The V and J genes are TRBV3-1 (or the pseudogene TRBV3-2) and TRBJ1-1, with D tentatively TRBD1 (5 bases). This CDR3 region has 13 residues. The germline V gene encodes CDR1 LGHDT and CDR2 YNNKEL (reference sequence). Trimming left V 8 bases short and J 4 bases short, with 14 bases between. CDR3 bases: TGTGCCAGCCTCGGGGGAGGGTCCACTGAAGCTTTCTTT. It is translated as CASLGGGSTEAFF.

The V and J genes are TRBV3-1 (or the pseudogene TRBV3-2) and TRBJ2-3, with D unclear. Looked up from germline, CDR1 is LGHDT and CDR2 is YNNKEL (reference sequence). This CDR3 contains 12 residues. The V and J ends lost 4 bases and 2 bases respectively, with 4 bases between them. CDR3 region: CASSRITDTQYF. The CDR3 DNA follows: TGTGCCAGCAGCCGTATCACAGATACGCAGTATTTT.

The V call is TRBV29-1, the J call TRBJ1-1, with a tentative D call TRBD1 (5 bases). The CDR3 loop spans 16 amino acids. Germline loops: CDR1 SQVTM, CDR2 ANQGSEA. V lost 7 bases to trimming and J lost 5 bases, with 26 bases between them. CDR3 in amino acids: CSAQPTGSPRGTEAFF. The CDR3 DNA sequence: TGCAGCGCTCAGCCAACCGGGTCTCCTCGGGGGACTGAAGCTTTCTTT.

CDR3 in amino acids: CASSIAQGKSYGYTF. In DNA, the CDR3 is TGTGCCAGTAGTATAGCACAGGGGAAGTCCTATGGCTACACCTTC. The rearrangement links TRBV19 to TRBJ1-2; TRBD1 matches 7 bases. Germline CDR1 is LNHDA and CDR2 is SQIVND (reference sequence). The length of the CDR3 is 15 residues. The V gene end was trimmed by 1 base and the J gene end by 4 bases; junction bases not matched to a gene: 6.

The chain employs TRBV7-9 and TRBJ2-5, with 10 bases aligning to TRBD2. Losses at the gene ends were 11 bases for V and 5 bases for J; bases not matched to a gene: 14. The CDR3 contains 15 residues. CDR1 is SEHNR and CDR2 is FQNEAQ in the germline V gene (reference sequence). The CDR3 region has the DNA TGTGCCGTTCCCAAATGGCTAGCGGGAGTGGAGACCCAGTACTTC. It yields the protein CAVPKWLAGVETQYF. The full variable domain, with the rest looked up from reference TRBV7-9 and TRBJ2-5, is DTGVSQNPRHKITKRGQNVTFRCDPISEHNRLYWYRQTLGQGPEFLTYFQNEAQLEKSRLLSDRFSAERPKGSFSTLEIQRTEQGDSAMYLCAVPKWLAGVETQYFGPGTRLLVL.

The rearrangement uses TRBV9 and TRBJ1-1; 7 nucleotides agree with TRBD1. V lost 3 bases, J lost 7 bases, and 9 bases stayed unmatched. The CDR3 is 14 amino acids. Germline lookup yields CDR1 SGDLS and CDR2 YYNGEE. The CDR3 DNA reads TGTGCCAGCAGCGCACAAACAGGGGTGGGTGAAGCTTTCTTT. This translates into CASSAQTGVGEAFF.

The chain recombines TRBV5-1 with TRBJ1-4; 9 positions match TRBD1. J lost 8 bases, V lost 4 bases, and 6 bases had no gene match. CDR1 and CDR2 from the germline V gene are SGHRS and YFSETQ. The CDR3 consists of 14 residues. The DNA of the CDR3 is TGCGCCAGCAGCCAACAGGGGGCAGGAGAAAAACTGTTTTTT. Amino acid sequence: CASSQQGAGEKLFF.

The chain has TRBV2 and TRBJ1-4; 8 bases are shared with TRBD1. V was pared by 4 bases and J by 7 bases, with 5 bases of the junction left unmatched. The length of the CDR3 is 14 residues. CDR1 is SNHLY and CDR2 is FYNNEI in the germline V gene. The CDR3 DNA sequence: TGTGCCAGCAGTGGTTACAGGGGGAGTGAAAAACTGTTTTTT. This codes for CASSGYRGSEKLFF.

This sequence joins TRBV11-2 and TRBJ1-2; TRBD1 matches at 8 bases. V lost 5 bases and J lost 9; bases outside the gene matches: 5. Germline-derived CDR1 and CDR2 are SGHAT and FQNNGV. This CDR3 is 12 amino acids long. As DNA, the CDR3 is TGTGCCAGCAGCCCAGGGGGCGCGAGCTACACCTTC. As protein: CASSPGGASYTF. The full variable domain, its missing parts supplied by reference TRBV11-2 and TRBJ1-2, is EAGVAQSPRYKIIEKRQSVAFWCNPISGHATLYWYQQILGQGPKLLIQFQNNGVVDDSQLPKDRFSAERLKGVDSTLKIQPAKLEDSAVYLCASSPGGASYTFGSGTRLTVV.

DNA of the CDR3: TGTGCCAGCAGCCGAACAGGGGGTAACTATGGCTACACCTTC. Its translation: CASSRTGGNYGYTF. The rearrangement joins TRBV6-5 to TRBJ1-2; 8 bases align to TRBD1. The junction had 4 bases not matched to a gene; V was cut back by 6 bases and J by 1 base. This CDR3 region has 14 residues. Germline V gives CDR1 MNHEY, CDR2 SVGAGI.

The chain couples TRBV6-1 to TRBJ1-1; no clear D gene. CDR1 MNHNS and CDR2 SASEGT come from the germline V gene. V lost 0 bases and J lost 4, with 9 bases in between. The CDR3 is 14 residues long. DNA for the CDR3: TGTGCCAGCAGTGAAGCGCCGGAGAGCACTGAAGCTTTCTTT. Translated, it gives CASSEAPESTEAFF.

The sample holds one count of this clone. This CDR3 is CASSFDRGNEQFF. CDR3 DNA: TGTGCCAGCAGCTTTGACAGGGGGAATGAGCAGTTCTTC. The chain links TRBV5-8 to TRBJ2-1, with 9 positions matching TRBD1. Germline CDR1 is SGHTS and CDR2 is YDEGEE. This CDR3 is 13 amino acids long. V shed 2 bases, J shed 7 bases, and the junction held 1 base outside the gene matches.

This clone turned up a few times. The chain joins TRBV9 to TRBJ2-7, with 7 bases matching TRBD1. The CDR3 is 17 amino acids. In germline, CDR1 is SGDLS, CDR2 YYNGEE. V dropped 0 bases and J dropped 0; count of bases not matched to a gene: 9. The CDR3 nucleotides are TGTGCCAGCAGCGTAGGGGTGGGGGACAGAAGCTCCTACGAGCAGTACTTC. Encoded protein: CASSVGVGDRSSYEQYF.

This sequence joins TRBV19 and TRBJ1-1; maybe TRBD1 (5 bases). Germline values: CDR1 LNHDA, CDR2 SQIVND (reference sequence). Deletions cut 5 bases from V and 12 bases from J, with 16 bases between. The CDR3 sequence is 12 residues long. CDR3 amino acids: CASSSAGGATFF. CDR3 sequence (DNA): TGTGCCAGTAGTTCCGCGGGGGGAGCGACTTTCTTT. The entire variable domain, with the rest obtained from reference TRBV19 and TRBJ1-1, is as follows: DGGITQSPKYLFRKEGQNVTLSCEQNLNHDAMYWYRQDPGQGLRLIYYSQIVNDFQKGDIAEGYSVSREKKESFPLTVTSAQKNPTAFYLCASSSAGGATFFGQGTRLTVV.

This clone appeared once. The rearrangement uses TRBV5-1 and TRBJ1-1; D unresolved. V lost 0 bases and J 1 base, leaving 7 bases between the germline ends. The germline gives CDR1 SGHRS, CDR2 YFSETQ. The CDR3 consists of 14 residues. CDR3 residues: CASSLDTGNTEAFF. The CDR3, as DNA: TGCGCCAGCAGCTTGGATACGGGGAACACTGAAGCTTTCTTT.

The chain links TRBV9 to TRBJ1-3; D is uncertain. CDR1 and CDR2 (germline): SGDLS, YYNGEE. The CDR3 is 12 residues long. Trimming cost V 4 bases and J 4 bases, with 6 bases left between them. CDR3 loop: CASSSQGNTIYF. The DNA for the CDR3 is TGTGCCAGCAGCAGTCAAGGAAACACCATATATTTT.

The chain links TRBV2 to TRBJ1-4; D is unclear. This CDR3 has 12 amino acids. From germline, CDR1 is SNHLY and CDR2 FYNNEI. Trimming left V 6 bases short and J 8 bases short, with 10 bases between. The CDR3 loop reads CASSQEGEKLFF. The CDR3 bases are TGTGCCAGCAGCCAAGAAGGGGAAAAACTGTTTTTT.